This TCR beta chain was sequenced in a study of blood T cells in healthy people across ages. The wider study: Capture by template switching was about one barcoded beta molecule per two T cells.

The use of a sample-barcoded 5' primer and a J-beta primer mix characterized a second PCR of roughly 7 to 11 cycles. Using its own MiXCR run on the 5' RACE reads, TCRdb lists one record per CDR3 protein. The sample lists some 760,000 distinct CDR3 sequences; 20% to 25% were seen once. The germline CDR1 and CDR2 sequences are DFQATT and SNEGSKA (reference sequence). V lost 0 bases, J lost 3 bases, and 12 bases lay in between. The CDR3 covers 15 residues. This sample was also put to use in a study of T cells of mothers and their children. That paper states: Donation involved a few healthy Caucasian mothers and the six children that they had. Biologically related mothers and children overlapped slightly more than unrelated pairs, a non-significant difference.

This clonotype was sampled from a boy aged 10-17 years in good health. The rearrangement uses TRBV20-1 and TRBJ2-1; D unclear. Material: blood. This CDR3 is CSARDFPSGYNEQFF. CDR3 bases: TGCAGTGCTAGAGACTTCCCCTCGGGCTACAATGAGCAGTTCTTC.